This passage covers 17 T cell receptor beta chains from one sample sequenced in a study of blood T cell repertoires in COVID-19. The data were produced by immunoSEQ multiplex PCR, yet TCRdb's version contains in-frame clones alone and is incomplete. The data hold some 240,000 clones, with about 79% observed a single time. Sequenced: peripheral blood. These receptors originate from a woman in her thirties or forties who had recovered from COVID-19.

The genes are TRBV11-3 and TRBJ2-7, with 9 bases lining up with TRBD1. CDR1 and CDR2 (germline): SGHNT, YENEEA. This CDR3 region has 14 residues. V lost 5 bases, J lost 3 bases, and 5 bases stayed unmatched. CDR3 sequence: CASSQGQGSYEQYF. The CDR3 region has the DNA TGTGCCAGCAGCCAAGGACAGGGGAGCTACGAGCAGTACTTC.

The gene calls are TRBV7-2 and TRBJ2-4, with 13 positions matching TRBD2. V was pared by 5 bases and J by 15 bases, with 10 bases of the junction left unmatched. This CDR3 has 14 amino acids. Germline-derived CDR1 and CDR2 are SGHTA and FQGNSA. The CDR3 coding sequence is TGTGCCAGCAGCCTCAGGACTAGCGGGGGAGGAGTGTACTTC. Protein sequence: CASSLRTSGGGVYF.

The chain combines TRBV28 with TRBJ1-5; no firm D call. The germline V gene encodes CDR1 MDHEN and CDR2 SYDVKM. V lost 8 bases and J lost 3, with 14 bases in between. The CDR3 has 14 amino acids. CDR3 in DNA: TGTGCCAGCTCCGGTCCCCAGGCCAATCAGCCCCAGCATTTT. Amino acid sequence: CASSGPQANQPQHF.

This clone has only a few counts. CDR3 in DNA: TGTGCCAGCAGTTCGTGGGACTGGGGCAATGAGCAGTTCTTC. It encodes CASSSWDWGNEQFF. The chain joins TRBV28 to TRBJ2-1; D perhaps matches TRBD2 (6 bases). V lost 4 bases, J lost 6 bases, and 13 bases lay in between. This CDR3 is 14 amino acids long. Germline V CDR1 and CDR2: MDHEN, SYDVKM.

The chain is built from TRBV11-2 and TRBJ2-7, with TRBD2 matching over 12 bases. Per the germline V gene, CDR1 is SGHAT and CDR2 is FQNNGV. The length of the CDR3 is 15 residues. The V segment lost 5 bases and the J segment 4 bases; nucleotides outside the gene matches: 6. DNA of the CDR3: TGTGCCAGCAGCCGCTCACTAGCGGGGGGTTACGAGCAGTACTTC. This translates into CASSRSLAGGYEQYF.

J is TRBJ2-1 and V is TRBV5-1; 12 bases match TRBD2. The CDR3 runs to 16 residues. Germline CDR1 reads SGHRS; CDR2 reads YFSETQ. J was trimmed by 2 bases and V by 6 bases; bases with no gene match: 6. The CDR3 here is CASTLLAGGPYNEQFF. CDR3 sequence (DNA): TGCGCCAGCACGCTCCTAGCGGGGGGGCCCTACAATGAGCAGTTCTTC.

CDR3 in DNA: TGTGCCAGCAGTTACTCGGGTCGGGGGGGCTTTTCCAGCTCCTACAATGAGCAGTTCTTC. Translating gives CASSYSGRGGFSSSYNEQFF. This chain joins TRBV6-2 or TRBV6-3 and TRBJ2-1; 8 bases are a match to TRBD2. The CDR3 sequence is 20 residues long. V trimming: 0 bases; J trimming: 0 bases; junction bases outside the gene matches: 13. CDR1 MNHEY and CDR2 SVGEGT come from the germline V gene.

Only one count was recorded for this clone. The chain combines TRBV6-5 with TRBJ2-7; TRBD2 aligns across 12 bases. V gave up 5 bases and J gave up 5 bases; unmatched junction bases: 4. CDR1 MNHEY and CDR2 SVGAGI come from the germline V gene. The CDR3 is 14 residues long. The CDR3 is CASSTPSGGDEQYF. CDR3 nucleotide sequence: TGTGCCAGCAGTACTCCTAGCGGGGGGGACGAGCAGTACTTC.

In nucleotides, the CDR3 is TGTGCCAGCAGCGTAGGCGGCGGGGGGGTGAATGAGCAGTTCTTC. This codes for CASSVGGGGVNEQFF. The V and J genes are TRBV9 and TRBJ2-1; TRBD2 matches at 9 bases. With 0 bases clipped from V and 7 bases from J, the junction kept 5 bases outside the gene matches. The CDR3 length is 15 residues. CDR1 SGDLS and CDR2 YYNGEE come from the germline V gene.

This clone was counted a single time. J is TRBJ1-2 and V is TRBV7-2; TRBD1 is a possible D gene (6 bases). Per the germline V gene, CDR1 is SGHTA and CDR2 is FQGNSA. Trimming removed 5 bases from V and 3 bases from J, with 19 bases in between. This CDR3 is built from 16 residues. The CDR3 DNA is TGTGCCAGCAGCACCGAACCGGGGACAAGAGACTATGGCTACACCTTC. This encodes CASSTEPGTRDYGYTF. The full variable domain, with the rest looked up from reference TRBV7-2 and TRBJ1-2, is GAGVSQSPSNKVTEKGKDVELRCDPISGHTALYWYRQSLGQGLEFLIYFQGNSAPDKSGLPSDRFSAERTGGSVSTLTIQRTQQEDSAVYLCASSTEPGTRDYGYTFGSGTRLTVV.

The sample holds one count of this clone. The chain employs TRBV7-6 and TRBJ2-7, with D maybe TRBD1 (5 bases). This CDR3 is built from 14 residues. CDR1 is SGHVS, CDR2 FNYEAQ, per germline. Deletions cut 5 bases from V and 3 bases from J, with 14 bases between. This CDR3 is CASSPHPTDYEQYF. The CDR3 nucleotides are TGTGCCAGCAGCCCCCACCCGACAGACTACGAGCAGTACTTC.

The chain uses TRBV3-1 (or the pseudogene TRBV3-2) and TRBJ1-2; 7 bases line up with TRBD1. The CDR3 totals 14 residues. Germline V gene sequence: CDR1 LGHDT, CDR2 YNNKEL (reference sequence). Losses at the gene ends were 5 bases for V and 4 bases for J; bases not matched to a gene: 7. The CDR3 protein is CASSASGTAYGYTF. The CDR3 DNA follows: TGTGCCAGCAGCGCCTCCGGGACAGCCTATGGCTACACCTTC.

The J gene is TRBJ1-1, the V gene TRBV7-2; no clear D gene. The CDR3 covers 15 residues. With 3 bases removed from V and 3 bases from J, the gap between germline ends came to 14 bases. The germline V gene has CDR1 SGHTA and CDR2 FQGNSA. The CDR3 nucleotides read TGTGCCAGCAGCTTGGGGAGGGTCTCATACACTGAAGCTTTCTTT. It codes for CASSLGRVSYTEAFF. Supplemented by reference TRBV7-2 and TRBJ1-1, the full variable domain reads GAGVSQSPSNKVTEKGKDVELRCDPISGHTALYWYRQSLGQGLEFLIYFQGNSAPDKSGLPSDRFSAERTGGSVSTLTIQRTQQEDSAVYLCASSLGRVSYTEAFFGQGTRLTVV.

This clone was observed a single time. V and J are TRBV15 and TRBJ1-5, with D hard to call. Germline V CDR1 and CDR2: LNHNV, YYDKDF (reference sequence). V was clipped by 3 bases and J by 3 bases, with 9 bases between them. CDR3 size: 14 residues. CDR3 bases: TGTGCCACCAGCAGGCACGGTGTCAATCAGCCCCAGCATTTT. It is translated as CATSRHGVNQPQHF.

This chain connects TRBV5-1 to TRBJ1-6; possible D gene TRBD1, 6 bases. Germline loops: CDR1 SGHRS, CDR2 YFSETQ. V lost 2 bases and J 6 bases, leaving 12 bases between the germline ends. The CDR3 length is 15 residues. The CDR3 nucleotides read TGCGCCAGCAGCTTACAGGGAAGCGCTAATTCACCCCTCCACTTT. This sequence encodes CASSLQGSANSPLHF. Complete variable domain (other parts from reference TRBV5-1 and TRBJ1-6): KAGVTQTPRYLIKTRGQQVTLSCSPISGHRSVSWYQQTPGQGLQFLFEYFSETQRNKGNFPGRFSGRQFSNSRSEMNVSTLELGDSALYLCASSLQGSANSPLHFGNGTRLTVT.

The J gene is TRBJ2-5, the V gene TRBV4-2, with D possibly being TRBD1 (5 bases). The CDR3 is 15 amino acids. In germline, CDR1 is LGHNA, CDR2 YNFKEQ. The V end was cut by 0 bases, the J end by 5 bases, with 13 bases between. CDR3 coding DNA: TGTGCCAGCAGCCAAGAAACGGACATGGTGGAGACCCAGTACTTC. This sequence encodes CASSQETDMVETQYF.

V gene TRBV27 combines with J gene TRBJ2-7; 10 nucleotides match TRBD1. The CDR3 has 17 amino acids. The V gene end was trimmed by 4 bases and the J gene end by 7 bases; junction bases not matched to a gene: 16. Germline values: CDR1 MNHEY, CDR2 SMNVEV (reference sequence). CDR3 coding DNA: TGTGCCAGCAGTTCCCCCTTTTCCGGGACAGGGGATCAAGAGCAGTACTTC. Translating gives CASSSPFSGTGDQEQYF.